The next 8 T cell receptor beta chains were all read from a single sample in a study of blood T cells in healthy people across ages. A J-beta primer mix and a sample-barcoded 5' primer were used in a second PCR of roughly 6 to 11 cycles. TCRdb called the 5' RACE reads again in MiXCR, with one record for every CDR3 protein. The table records about 680,000 distinct CDR3 sequences, approximately 50% of them present only once. Sample: blood. These receptors came from a woman aged 55-69 years in good health.

The chain is built from TRBV20-1 and TRBJ2-3; unclear D gene. The V and J ends lost 2 bases and 2 bases respectively, with 8 bases between them. CDR1 DFQATT and CDR2 SNEGSKA come from the germline V gene (reference sequence). The CDR3 runs to 13 residues. CDR3 coding DNA: TGCAGTGCTAGACTTAAACACACAGATACGCAGTATTTT. Its protein is CSARLKHTDTQYF.

This sequence joins TRBV5-1 and TRBJ2-3; no clear D. Trimming cost V 3 bases and J 0 bases, with 11 bases left between them. The CDR3 sequence is 15 residues long. Germline V gene data show CDR1 as SGHRS and CDR2 as YFSETQ. CDR3 loop: CASSSPSASTDTQYF. The CDR3 bases are TGCGCCAGCAGCTCCCCCTCGGCTAGCACAGATACGCAGTATTTT.

The gene calls are TRBV28 and TRBJ2-5; D remains unclear. Trimming stripped 6 bases from V and 4 bases from J, with 9 bases between. CDR3 length equals 12 residues. CDR1 MDHEN and CDR2 SYDVKM come from the germline V gene. The CDR3 spells CASSSPLETQYF. The CDR3 nucleotides read TGTGCCAGCAGCAGCCCATTAGAGACCCAGTACTTC.

A single count supports this clonotype. CDR3 residues: CSARTGTGGGEQYF. The CDR3 nucleotides are TGCAGTGCAAGAACCGGGACAGGGGGAGGTGAGCAGTACTTC. The rearrangement links TRBV20-1 to TRBJ2-7; 11 bases align to TRBD1. Germline V gene lookup returns CDR1 DFQATT and CDR2 SNEGSKA (reference sequence). V lost 6 bases to trimming and J lost 7 bases; unmatched junction nucleotides: 11. The CDR3 is made up of 14 amino acids.

The rearrangement links TRBV19 to TRBJ2-2, with D perhaps TRBD1 (5 bases). CDR3 length: 13 amino acids. Trimming cost V 7 bases and J 5 bases, with 11 bases left between them. From germline, CDR1 is LNHDA and CDR2 SQIVND (reference sequence). The CDR3 spells CASTPQGTGELFF. The CDR3 DNA is TGTGCCAGTACCCCGCAGGGTACCGGGGAGCTGTTTTTT.

The chain joins TRBV20-1 to TRBJ2-5, with 10 bases identical to TRBD2. Germline CDR1 is DFQATT and CDR2 is SNEGSKA (reference sequence). J gave up 4 bases and V 0 bases, and 2 bases lay outside the gene matches. This CDR3 has 14 residues. Here the CDR3 DNA reads TGCAGTGCTAGAGATAGGACTAGCGGAGAGACCCAGTACTTC. Its protein product is CSARDRTSGETQYF.

The V gene is TRBV7-2, the J gene TRBJ1-2; the D is unclear. V gave up 5 bases and J gave up 2 bases, with 18 bases separating them. The CDR3 has 16 residues. CDR1 is SGHTA and CDR2 is FQGNSA in the germline V gene. DNA for the CDR3: TGTGCCAGCAGCCTAGGGTTGGGGATTACAAACTATGGCTACACCTTC. Translation: CASSLGLGITNYGYTF. Drawing the rest from reference TRBV7-2 and TRBJ1-2, the complete variable domain is GAGVSQSPSNKVTEKGKDVELRCDPISGHTALYWYRQSLGQGLEFLIYFQGNSAPDKSGLPSDRFSAERTGGSVSTLTIQRTQQEDSAVYLCASSLGLGITNYGYTFGSGTRLTVV.

The rearrangement joins TRBV7-2 to TRBJ2-1; D gene unclear. This CDR3 is built from 15 residues. V lost 2 bases to trimming and J lost 0 bases, with 8 bases between them. Germline loops: CDR1 SGHTA, CDR2 FQGNSA. CDR3 sequence (DNA): TGTGCCAGCAGCTTAAGGTACTCCTCCTACAATGAGCAGTTCTTC. This sequence encodes CASSLRYSSYNEQFF.